This T cell receptor (beta chain) is from a study of T cells in Graves' hyperthyroidism and ophthalmopathy. Study information: Blood from the periphery was taken at initial diagnosis, before any treatment.

Fresh peripheral blood, 10 ml, yielded the PBMCs. RNA transcripts served as the template for amplifying TCR beta CDR3 regions. TCR CDR3 regions were first amplified by RT-PCR with HTBI primers. TCRdb recomputed calls from the multiplex PCR reads with MiXCR, one row per CDR3 protein. The table has fewer than 350,000 distinct CDR3 sequences, roughly 19% seen once. This receptor was taken from a man between 45 and 60 years old with Graves' ophthalmopathy. Specimen: blood.

CDR3 DNA: TGTGCCACCAGCAGAGATGGAGGGAACACCGGGGAGCTGTTTTTT. Translation: CATSRDGGNTGELFF. The genes are TRBV15 and TRBJ2-2; D perhaps matches TRBD2 (5 bases). CDR1 LNHNV and CDR2 YYDKDF come from the germline V gene (reference sequence). V gave up 0 bases and J gave up 1 base, with 6 bases separating them. The CDR3 extends over 15 amino acids.